This T cell receptor delta chain was identified in a study of γδ T cells in repeated Plasmodium falciparum infection. In its sample, this clone was seen a few times. A far larger clone lies a single base away; this is likely a read error. Other DNA sequences in this sample translate to the same CDR3. Vgamma9/Vdelta2+ and Vdelta2-negative gammadelta T cells were flow-sorted from PBMC for bulk sequencing. V was clipped by 3 bases and J by 5 bases, with 18 bases between them. The germline CDR1 and CDR2 sequences are GEAIGNYY and EKD. CDR3 length: 15 residues. TCRdb made new clone calls on the multiplex PCR reads using CATT. The table has tens of thousands of delta-chain clones, over 0.9% seen once.

The V gene is TRDV2, the J gene TRDJ1; tentatively, D is TRDD3 (6 bases). Assignment of the J gene here rests on matching the DNA to germline, because TCRdb gives none. Sequenced input: gamma-delta T cells from blood. The clonotype comes from a pool of human donors (malaria-infected and uninfected, not separated). This chain's CDR3 is CACDAGDPKDDKLIF. The CDR3, as DNA: TGTGCCTGTGACGCTGGGGACCCCAAGGATGATAAACTCATCTTT.